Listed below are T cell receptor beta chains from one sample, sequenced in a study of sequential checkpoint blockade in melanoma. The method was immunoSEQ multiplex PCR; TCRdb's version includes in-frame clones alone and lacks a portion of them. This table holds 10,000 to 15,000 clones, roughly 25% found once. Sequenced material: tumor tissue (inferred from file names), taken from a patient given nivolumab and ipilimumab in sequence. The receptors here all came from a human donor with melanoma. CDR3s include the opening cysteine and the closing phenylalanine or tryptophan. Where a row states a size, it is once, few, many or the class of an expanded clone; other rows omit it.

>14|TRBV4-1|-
CASSQDNDNYGYTF
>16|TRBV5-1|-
CASSSTSLRPKEKLFF
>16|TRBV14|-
CASSPKGVGASEKLFF
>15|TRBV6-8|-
CASSPQTVRAGELFF
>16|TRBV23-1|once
CASSQDDRGYYNEQFF
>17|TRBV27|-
CASSLGLGAGWANVLTF
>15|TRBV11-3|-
CASSLGMGQKDTQYF
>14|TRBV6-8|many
CASSPGGRPSPLHF
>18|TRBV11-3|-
CASSLDLGGLGSNTEAFF
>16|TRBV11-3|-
CASSLGGQRYTGELFF
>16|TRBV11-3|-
CASSSQGIQGLSPLHF
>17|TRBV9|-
CASSEEWGQGGRTEAFF
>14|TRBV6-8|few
CASSYHRYNQPQHF
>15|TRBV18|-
CASSLIEQGGYEQYF
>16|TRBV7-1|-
CASSSPLDGSGNTIYF
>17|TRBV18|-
CASSPKRTLSSYNEQFF
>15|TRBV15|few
CATSEERQGRDIQYF
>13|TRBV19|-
CASRKTGIYGYTF
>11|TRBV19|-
CASTDYNEQFF
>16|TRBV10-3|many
CAISESNGVGNQPQHF
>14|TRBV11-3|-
CASSFYQGGTEAFF
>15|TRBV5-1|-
CASKTRDSGYNEQFF
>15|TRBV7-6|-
CASSLVQKRDNEQFF
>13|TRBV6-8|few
CASSVDQQGEAFF
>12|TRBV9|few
CASTKTGYGYTF
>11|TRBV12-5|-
CASTKTGEAFF
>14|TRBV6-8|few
CASSEFRGYYGYTF
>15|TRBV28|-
CASSRLAGGTGELFF
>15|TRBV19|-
CASRALQGSASPLHF
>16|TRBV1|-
CASSQDEGADTDTQYF
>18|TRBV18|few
CASSPLDRYPARNQPQHF
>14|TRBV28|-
CASSFSGQGRDYTF
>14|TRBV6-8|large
CASSGTGGRDTQYF
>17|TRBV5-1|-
CASSLAWARGPGNTIYF
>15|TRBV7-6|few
CASSLSPRGDYGYTF
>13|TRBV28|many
CASREITNYGYTF
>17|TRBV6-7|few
CASSKNNRDYSNQPQHF